The present TCR beta chain was sequenced within a study of T cells expressing NK-cell markers. Broader study findings: Topping the CD3+CD56-NKG2C+ fraction as well were these clonotypes, in a few donors. There remained a lack of clarity about HCMV specificity of expanded NKG2C+ T cell clones. Dominant NKG2C+ clonotypes accounted for about 1.0-7.0% of CD8+ T cells in over 5 donors.

Germline loops: CDR1 DFQATT, CDR2 SNEGSKA (reference sequence). This CDR3 comprises 14 residues. Generation of TCR beta cDNA was performed by 5'RACE template switching incorporating UMIs. No DNA is given; TCRdb re-called the 5' RACE reads and lists each CDR3 protein once. The sample includes roughly 420,000 distinct CDR3 sequences. Notes on this clonotype: The antigen remains unidentified.

The TCR comes from a woman between 18 and 70 years old in good health. The chain is built from TRBV20-1 and TRBJ2-6; TCRdb proposes TRBD1, but this gene call is untestable without DNA. Sequenced input: blood T cells: a sorted CD56 or NKG2C T cell subset, CD4+ or CD8+ T cells, or bulk PBMC T cells (not recorded which). The CDR3: CSAMGGQGANVLTF.